Below are 19 T cell receptor beta chains sequenced from a single sample in a study of T cell responses to AZD1222 COVID-19 vaccine. Generated by immunoSEQ multiplex PCR, the TCRdb table keeps only in-frame clones and is missing some. The table shows more than 100,000 clones, with more than 90% occurring only once. This sample comprised peripheral blood, obtained 28 days after the second AZD1222 dose. These receptors came from an adult who received the AZD1222 COVID-19 vaccine.

V is TRBV2 and J is TRBJ1-5, with D unresolved. The V end lost 4 bases, the J end lost 5 bases, and 12 bases lay between the germline ends. The CDR3 has 14 residues. Germline CDR1 SNHLY, CDR2 FYNNEI. The CDR3 DNA reads TGTGCCAGCAGTGGGGTATCGTCGGATCAGCCCCAGCATTTT. As protein: CASSGVSSDQPQHF.

The CDR3 protein is CASSVGDQPQHF. The CDR3 DNA sequence: TGTGCCAGCAGCGTAGGCGATCAGCCCCAGCATTTT. The chain combines TRBV9 with TRBJ1-5; D unclear. Germline assignment: CDR1 SGDLS and CDR2 YYNGEE. Trimming took off 0 bases at V and 5 bases at J, with 3 bases between the two ends. This CDR3 contains 12 residues.

This clone has only one observation. The chain has TRBV4-2 and TRBJ2-3; D possibly corresponds to TRBD2 (6 bases). Trimming cost V 0 bases and J 0 bases, with 16 bases left between them. The V gene's germline CDR1 is LGHNA and CDR2 YNFKEQ. The CDR3 is 18 amino acids. In nucleotides, the CDR3 is TGTGCCAGCAGCCAAGATCTGTTGGGGGGTACGAGCACAGATACGCAGTATTTT. It codes for CASSQDLLGGTSTDTQYF.

The gene calls are TRBV19 and TRBJ1-1; TRBD1 might be the D (5 bases). Germline CDR1 and CDR2: LNHDA and SQIVND (reference sequence). Trimming pared 6 bases from V and 1 base from J, leaving 15 bases between. The CDR3 totals 15 residues. As DNA, the CDR3 is TGTGCCAGTAGCCCGGGATCAAGGGGGAACACTGAAGCTTTCTTT. Translation: CASSPGSRGNTEAFF. The full variable domain, completed using reference TRBV19 and TRBJ1-1, is DGGITQSPKYLFRKEGQNVTLSCEQNLNHDAMYWYRQDPGQGLRLIYYSQIVNDFQKGDIAEGYSVSREKKESFPLTVTSAQKNPTAFYLCASSPGSRGNTEAFFGQGTRLTVV.

The chain employs TRBV6-6 and TRBJ2-5; the D gene is possibly TRBD1 (5 bases). This CDR3 has 15 residues. Germline lookup yields CDR1 MNHNY and CDR2 SVGAGI (reference sequence). Trimming removed 10 bases from V and 5 bases from J, with 23 bases in between. The CDR3 DNA follows: TGTGCCACTACCGTTTTTCAGGGTAATCAGGAGACCCAGTACTTC. It encodes CATTVFQGNQETQYF.

The rearrangement links TRBV2 to TRBJ2-2, with 8 bases identical to TRBD2. CDR1 is SNHLY, CDR2 FYNNEI, per germline. The V segment lost 3 bases and the J segment 1 base; nucleotides outside the gene matches: 4. This CDR3 comprises 16 residues. The CDR3 region is CASSEFLAGNTGELFF. The DNA of the CDR3 is TGTGCCAGCAGTGAGTTCCTAGCGGGGAACACCGGGGAGCTGTTTTTT.

The chain joins TRBV11-2 to TRBJ2-1, with 11 bases matching TRBD2. This CDR3 spans 17 amino acids. Germline loops: CDR1 SGHAT, CDR2 FQNNGV. V trimming: 5 bases; J trimming: 4 bases; junction bases outside the gene matches: 10. CDR3 amino acids: CASSRPLGLAEYNEQFF. Written as DNA, the CDR3 is TGTGCCAGCAGCCGACCCCTGGGACTAGCGGAATACAATGAGCAGTTCTTC.

The J gene is TRBJ1-6, the V gene TRBV5-4; D unclear. Trimming shortened V by 0 bases and J by 10 bases, and 17 bases separated the two germline ends. The germline CDR1 and CDR2 sequences are SGHNT and YYREEE (reference sequence). This CDR3 contains 16 residues. This CDR3 reads CASSLGGGSLGSPLHF. Here the CDR3 DNA reads TGTGCCAGCAGCTTGGGGGGAGGTTCACTTGGATCACCCCTCCACTTT.

The chain carries TRBV3-1 (or the pseudogene TRBV3-2) and TRBJ1-5; D call uncertain. The V and J ends lost 0 bases and 3 bases respectively, with 9 bases between them. Germline CDR1 is LGHDT and CDR2 is YNNKEL (reference sequence). The CDR3 is 15 amino acids. The CDR3 here is CASSQDFGINQPQHF. CDR3 in DNA: TGTGCCAGCAGCCAAGACTTCGGAATCAATCAGCCCCAGCATTTT.

V usage is TRBV18 and J usage is TRBJ2-7; the match to TRBD2 covers 7 bases. After removal of 2 bases from V and 3 bases from J, the junction contained 4 bases not matched to a gene. The CDR3 spans 14 residues. The germline gives CDR1 KGHSH, CDR2 LQKENI. The DNA for the CDR3 is TGTGCCAGCTCACCAACACGGGGGGTCTACGAGCAGTACTTC. It translates to CASSPTRGVYEQYF.

This clone was recorded only once. The V and J genes are TRBV28 and TRBJ2-7, with TRBD2 identical over 8 bases. Germline V lookup: CDR1 MDHEN, CDR2 SYDVKM. The V gene end was trimmed by 5 bases and the J gene end by 6 bases; junction bases not matched to a gene: 9. The CDR3 loop spans 14 amino acids. This CDR3 is CASSPRGGAAEQYV. For the CDR3, the DNA is TGTGCCAGCAGTCCCCGGGGGGGCGCGGCCGAGCAGTACGTC.

The rearrangement joins TRBV9 to TRBJ2-3, with TRBD2 as a possible D gene (6 bases). Germline V CDR1 and CDR2: SGDLS, YYNGEE. V was cut by 4 bases and J by 6 bases, with 24 bases left in between. The CDR3 runs to 17 residues. The CDR3 loop is CASSPPTILAATDTQYF. Here the CDR3 DNA reads TGTGCCAGCAGCCCCCCCACAATATTAGCGGCTACCGATACGCAGTATTTT.

The V gene is TRBV2, the J gene TRBJ1-4; D gene uncertain. The V end was cut by 7 bases, the J end by 8 bases, with 20 bases between. This CDR3 comprises 15 residues. CDR1 is SNHLY, CDR2 FYNNEI, per germline. The CDR3 here is CASNVLSSPREKLFF. The DNA for the CDR3 is TGTGCCAGCAATGTTCTAAGCTCACCGCGGGAAAAACTGTTTTTT. Complete variable domain (other parts from reference TRBV2 and TRBJ1-4): EPEVTQTPSHQVTQMGQEVILRCVPISNHLYFYWYRQILGQKVEFLVSFYNNEISEKSEIFDDQFSVERPDGSNFTLKIRSTKLEDSAMYFCASNVLSSPREKLFFGSGTQLSVL.

V usage is TRBV19 and J usage is TRBJ1-3; the D is unclear. This CDR3 spans 14 amino acids. The germline V gene encodes CDR1 LNHDA and CDR2 SQIVND (reference sequence). Trimming left V 7 bases short and J 0 bases short, with 10 bases between. The CDR3 nucleotides are TGTGCCAGTAACCCGAGTGGCTCTGGAAACACCATATATTTT. This translates into CASNPSGSGNTIYF. The variable domain in full, with the rest retrieved from reference TRBV19 and TRBJ1-3, is DGGITQSPKYLFRKEGQNVTLSCEQNLNHDAMYWYRQDPGQGLRLIYYSQIVNDFQKGDIAEGYSVSREKKESFPLTVTSAQKNPTAFYLCASNPSGSGNTIYFGEGSWLTVV.

The J gene is TRBJ2-3, the V gene TRBV27; no firm D call. Looked up from germline, CDR1 is MNHEY and CDR2 is SMNVEV (reference sequence). The CDR3 spans 15 residues. V was pared by 8 bases and J by 2 bases, with 17 bases between. CDR3 in amino acids: CASEPPLRLTDTQYF. The CDR3 DNA follows: TGTGCCAGCGAACCGCCCCTCCGCCTCACAGATACGCAGTATTTT.

The chain has TRBV6-5 and TRBJ2-7; 8 nucleotides agree with TRBD1. Per the germline V gene, CDR1 is MNHEY and CDR2 is SVGAGI. The ends lost 0 bases at V and 6 bases at J; junction bases unmatched: 7. This CDR3 has 15 amino acids. The CDR3: CASSYSLGGTGEQYV. For the CDR3, the DNA is TGTGCCAGCAGTTACTCGTTAGGGGGGACAGGCGAGCAGTACGTC.

The chain joins TRBV29-1 to TRBJ2-3; D unresolved. This CDR3 region has 11 residues. Trimming took off 6 bases at V and 4 bases at J, with 8 bases between the two ends. From germline, CDR1 is SQVTM and CDR2 ANQGSEA. Written as DNA, the CDR3 is TGCAGCGTCGGACGGGCAGATACGCAGTATTTT. This translates into CSVGRADTQYF.

The chain uses TRBV9 and TRBJ1-3; D is perhaps TRBD1 (6 bases). CDR3 size: 17 residues. Per the germline V gene, CDR1 is SGDLS and CDR2 is YYNGEE. Trimming removed 3 bases at V and 2 bases at J, with 18 bases between. CDR3 sequence reads: CASSEHPRGGTGNTIYF. In DNA form, the CDR3 reads TGTGCCAGCAGCGAGCACCCGAGGGGGGGAACTGGAAACACCATATATTTT.

This clone was seen a few times. The chain is built from TRBV6-6 and TRBJ2-2; 14 nucleotides line up with TRBD2. This CDR3 is built from 17 residues. With 6 bases clipped from V and 6 bases from J, the junction kept 9 bases outside the gene matches. Germline V gene sequence: CDR1 MNHNY, CDR2 SVGAGI (reference sequence). In DNA, the CDR3 is TGTGCCAGCAGCCGAAGGACTAGCGGGGGGAGTTCCGGGGAGCTGTTTTTT. Translating gives CASSRRTSGGSSGELFF.